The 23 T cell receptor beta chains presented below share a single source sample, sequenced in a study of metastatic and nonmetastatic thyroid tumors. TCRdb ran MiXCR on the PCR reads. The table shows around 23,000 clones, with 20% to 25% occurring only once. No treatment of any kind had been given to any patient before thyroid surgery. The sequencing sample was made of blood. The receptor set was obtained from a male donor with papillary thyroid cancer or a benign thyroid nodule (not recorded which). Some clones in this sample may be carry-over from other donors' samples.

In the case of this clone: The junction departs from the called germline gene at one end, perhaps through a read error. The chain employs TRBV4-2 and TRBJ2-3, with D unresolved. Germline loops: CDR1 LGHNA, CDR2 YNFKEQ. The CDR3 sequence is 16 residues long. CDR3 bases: TGTGTCAGCAGCCAAGACGTGCAGGCGGCGACAGATACGCAGTATTTT. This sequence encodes CVSSQDVQAATDTQYF.

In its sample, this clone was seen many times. CDR3 bases: TGCGCCAGCAGCTTGGGGCAGGGAGGGAACACTGAAGCTTTCTTT. The encoded protein is CASSLGQGGNTEAFF. The J gene is TRBJ1-1, the V gene TRBV5-1; maybe TRBD1 (5 bases). The CDR3 is 15 amino acids. Germline-derived CDR1 and CDR2 are SGHRS and YFSETQ. V was trimmed by 0 bases and J by 1 base, leaving 10 bases between them.

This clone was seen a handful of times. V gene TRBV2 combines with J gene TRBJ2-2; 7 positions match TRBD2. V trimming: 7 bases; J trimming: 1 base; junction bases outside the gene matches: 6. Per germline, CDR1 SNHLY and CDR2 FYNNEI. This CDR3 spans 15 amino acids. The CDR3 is CASNLAVVNTGELFF. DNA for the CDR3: TGTGCCAGCAACCTAGCGGTAGTGAACACCGGGGAGCTGTTTTTT. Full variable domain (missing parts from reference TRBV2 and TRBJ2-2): EPEVTQTPSHQVTQMGQEVILRCVPISNHLYFYWYRQILGQKVEFLVSFYNNEISEKSEIFDDQFSVERPDGSNFTLKIRSTKLEDSAMYFCASNLAVVNTGELFFGEGSRLTVL.

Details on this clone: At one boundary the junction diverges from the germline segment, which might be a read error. As DNA, the CDR3 is TGTGCTAGTGGTTTAGCCCTGACTAGCGGAAGAGATACGCAGTTTTTT. Its protein product is CASGLALTSGRDTQFF. The rearrangement links TRBV12-5 to TRBJ2-3, with 9 bases fitting TRBD2. The CDR3 runs 16 residues. From germline, CDR1 is LGHNT and CDR2 FRNRAP.

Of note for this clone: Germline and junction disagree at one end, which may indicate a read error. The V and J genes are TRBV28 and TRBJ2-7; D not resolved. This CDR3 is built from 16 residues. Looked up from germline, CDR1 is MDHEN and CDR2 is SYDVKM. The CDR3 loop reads CASSFLPGAPRHEQYF. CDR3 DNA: TGTGCTAGCAGTTTCCTTCCCGGAGCCCCCAGGCACGAGCAGTACTTC.

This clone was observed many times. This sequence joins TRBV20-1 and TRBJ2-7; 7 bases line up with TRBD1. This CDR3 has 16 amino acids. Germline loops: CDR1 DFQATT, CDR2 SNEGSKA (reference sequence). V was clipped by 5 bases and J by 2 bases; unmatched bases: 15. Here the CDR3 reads CSAPPTGTADTYEQYF. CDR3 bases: TGCAGTGCTCCACCAACCGGGACAGCCGATACCTACGAGCAGTACTTC.

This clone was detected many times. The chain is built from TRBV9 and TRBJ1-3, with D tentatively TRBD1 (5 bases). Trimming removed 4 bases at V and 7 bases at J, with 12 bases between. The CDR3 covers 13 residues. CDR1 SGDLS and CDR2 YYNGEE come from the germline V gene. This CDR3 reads CASSPGGVNTIYF. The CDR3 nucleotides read TGTGCCAGCAGCCCCGGGGGGGTGAACACCATATATTTT.

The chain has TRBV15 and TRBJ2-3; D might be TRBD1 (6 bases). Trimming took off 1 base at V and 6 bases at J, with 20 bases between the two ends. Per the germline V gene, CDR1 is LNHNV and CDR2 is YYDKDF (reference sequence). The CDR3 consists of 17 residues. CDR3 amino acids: CATSRARGQGPHDTQYF. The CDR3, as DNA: TGTGCCACCAGCAGAGCCCGGGGACAAGGACCCCACGATACGCAGTATTTT. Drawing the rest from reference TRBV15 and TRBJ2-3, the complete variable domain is DAMVIQNPRYQVTQFGKPVTLSCSQTLNHNVMYWYQQKSSQAPKLLFHYYDKDFNNEADTPDNFQSRRPNTSFCFLDIRSPGLGDTAMYLCATSRARGQGPHDTQYFGPGTRLTVL.

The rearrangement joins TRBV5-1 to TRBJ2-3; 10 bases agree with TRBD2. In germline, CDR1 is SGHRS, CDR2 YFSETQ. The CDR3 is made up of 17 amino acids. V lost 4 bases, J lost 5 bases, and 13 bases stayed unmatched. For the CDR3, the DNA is TGCGCCAGCAGCCTAAAAATAGCGGGAGGCTCCTTAGATACGCAGTATTTT. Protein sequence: CASSLKIAGGSLDTQYF.

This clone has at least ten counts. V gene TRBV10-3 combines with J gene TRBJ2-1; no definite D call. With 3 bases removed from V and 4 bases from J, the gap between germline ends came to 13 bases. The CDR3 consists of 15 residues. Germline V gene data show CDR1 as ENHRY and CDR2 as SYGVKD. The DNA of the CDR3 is TGTGCCATCAGTGAACGAGGAGCCGAATACAATGAGCAGTTCTTC. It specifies CAISERGAEYNEQFF.

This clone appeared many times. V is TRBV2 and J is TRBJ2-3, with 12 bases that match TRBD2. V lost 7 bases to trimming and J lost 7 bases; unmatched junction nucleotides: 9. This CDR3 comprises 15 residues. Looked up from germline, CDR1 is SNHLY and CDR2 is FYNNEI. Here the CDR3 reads CASTGLAGSGNTQYF. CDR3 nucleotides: TGTGCCAGCACAGGACTAGCGGGGTCCGGAAATACGCAGTATTTT.

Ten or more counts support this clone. Here the CDR3 reads CASSLSGRGYEFF. DNA for the CDR3: TGTGCCAGCAGTTTATCCGGGCGGGGGTACGAGTTCTTC. The chain employs TRBV27 and TRBJ2-1, with 7 bases identical to TRBD2. CDR3 size: 13 residues. The germline CDR1 and CDR2 sequences are MNHEY and SMNVEV (reference sequence). V shed 0 bases, J shed 14 bases, and the junction held 7 bases outside the gene matches.

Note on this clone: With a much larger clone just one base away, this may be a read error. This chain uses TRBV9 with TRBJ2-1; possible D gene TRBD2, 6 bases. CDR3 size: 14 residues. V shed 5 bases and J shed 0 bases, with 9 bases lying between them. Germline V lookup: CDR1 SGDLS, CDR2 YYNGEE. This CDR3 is CASRAGSSYNEQFF. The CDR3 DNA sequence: TGTGCCAGCAGAGCCGGGAGCTCCTACAATGAGCAGTTCTTC.

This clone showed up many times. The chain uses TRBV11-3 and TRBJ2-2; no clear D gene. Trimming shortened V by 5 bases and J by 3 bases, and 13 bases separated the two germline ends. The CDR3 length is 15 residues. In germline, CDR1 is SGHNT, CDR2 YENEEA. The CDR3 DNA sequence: TGTGCCAGCAGCCCTACCATACAATACACCGGGGAGCTGTTTTTT. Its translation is CASSPTIQYTGELFF.

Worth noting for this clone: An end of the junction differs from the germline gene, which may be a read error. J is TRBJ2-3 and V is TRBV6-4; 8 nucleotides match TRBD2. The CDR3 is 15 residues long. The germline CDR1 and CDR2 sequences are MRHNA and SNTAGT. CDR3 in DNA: TGTGCCAGCAGTGACTCAATCGGGGGGGCAGATACGGAGTATTTT. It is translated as CASSDSIGGADTEYF.

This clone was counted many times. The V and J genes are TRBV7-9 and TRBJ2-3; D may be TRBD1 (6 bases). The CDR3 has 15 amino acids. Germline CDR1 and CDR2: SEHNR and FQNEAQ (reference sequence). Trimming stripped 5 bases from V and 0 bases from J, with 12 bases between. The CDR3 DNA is TGTGCCAGCAGCGAGGGACACCCTAGCACAGATACGCAGTATTTT. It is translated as CASSEGHPSTDTQYF.

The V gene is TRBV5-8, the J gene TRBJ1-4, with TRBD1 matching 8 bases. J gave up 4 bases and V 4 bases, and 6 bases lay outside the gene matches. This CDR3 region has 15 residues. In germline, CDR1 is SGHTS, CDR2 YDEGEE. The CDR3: CASSRIDRGNEKLFF. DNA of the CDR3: TGTGCCAGCAGCCGAATCGACAGGGGTAATGAAAAACTGTTTTTT. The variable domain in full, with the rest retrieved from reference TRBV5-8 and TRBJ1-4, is EAGVTQSPTHLIKTRGQQATLRCSPISGHTSVYWYQQALGLGLQFLLWYDEGEERNRGNFPPRFSGRQFPNYSSELNVNALELEDSALYLCASSRIDRGNEKLFFGSGTQLSVL.

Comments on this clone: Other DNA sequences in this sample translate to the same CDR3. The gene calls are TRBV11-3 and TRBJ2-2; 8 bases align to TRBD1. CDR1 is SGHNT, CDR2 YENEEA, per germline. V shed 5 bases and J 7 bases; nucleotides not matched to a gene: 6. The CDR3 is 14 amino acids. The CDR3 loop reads CASSPRGRNGELFF. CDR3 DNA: TGTGCCAGCAGCCCCAGGGGGCGCAACGGGGAGCTGTTTTTT.

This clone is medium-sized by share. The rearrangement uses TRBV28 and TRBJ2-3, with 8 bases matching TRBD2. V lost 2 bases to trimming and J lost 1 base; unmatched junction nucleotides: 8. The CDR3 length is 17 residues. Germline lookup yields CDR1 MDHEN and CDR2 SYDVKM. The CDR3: CASSLEYVGGGTDTQYF. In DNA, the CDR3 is TGTGCCAGCAGTTTAGAATATGTCGGGGGGGGCACAGATACGCAGTATTTT. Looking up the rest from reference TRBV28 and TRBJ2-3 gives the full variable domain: DVKVTQSSRYLVKRTGEKVFLECVQDMDHENMFWYRQDPGLGLRLIYFSYDVKMKEKGDIPEGYSVSREKKERFSLILESASTNQTSMYLCASSLEYVGGGTDTQYFGPGTRLTVL.

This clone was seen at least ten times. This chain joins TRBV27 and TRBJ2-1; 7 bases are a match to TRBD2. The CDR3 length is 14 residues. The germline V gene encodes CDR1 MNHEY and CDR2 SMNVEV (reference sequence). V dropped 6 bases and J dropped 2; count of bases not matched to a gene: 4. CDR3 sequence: CASSSGLTYNEQFF. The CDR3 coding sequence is TGTGCCAGCAGCTCGGGACTAACCTACAATGAGCAGTTCTTC.

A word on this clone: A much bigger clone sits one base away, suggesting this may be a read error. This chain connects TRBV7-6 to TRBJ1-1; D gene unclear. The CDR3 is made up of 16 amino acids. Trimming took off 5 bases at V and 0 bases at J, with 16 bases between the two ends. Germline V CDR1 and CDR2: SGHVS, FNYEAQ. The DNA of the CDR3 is TGTGCCAGCAGCACCAGGAAAGGGCCTCTGAACACTGAAGCTTTCTTT. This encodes CASSTRKGPLNTEAFF.

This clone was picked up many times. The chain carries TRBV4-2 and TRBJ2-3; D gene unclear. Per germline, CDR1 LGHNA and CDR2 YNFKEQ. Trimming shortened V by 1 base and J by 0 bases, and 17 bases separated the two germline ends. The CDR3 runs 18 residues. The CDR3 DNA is TGTGCCAGCAGCCAAGTTACGTTAGAGACCTATAGCACAGATACGCAGTATTTT. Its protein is CASSQVTLETYSTDTQYF.

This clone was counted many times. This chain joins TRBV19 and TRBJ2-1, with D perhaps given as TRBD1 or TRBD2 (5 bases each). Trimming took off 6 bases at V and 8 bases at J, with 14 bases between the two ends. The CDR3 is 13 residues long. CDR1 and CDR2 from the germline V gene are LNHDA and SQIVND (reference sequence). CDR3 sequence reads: CASRTTRGDEQFF. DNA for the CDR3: TGTGCCAGTAGAACCACTAGGGGCGATGAGCAGTTCTTC.